A single sample gave rise to the 25 T cell receptor beta chains below, sequenced in a study of blood T cell repertoires in COVID-19. This table comes from immunoSEQ multiplex PCR, and its TCRdb copy is limited to in-frame clones, with some not included. This sample has roughly 240,000 clones, with 70% to 85% found just once. Source material: peripheral blood. The receptors shown here come from a man in his forties or fifties who had recovered from COVID-19.

This clone was counted once. CDR3 in DNA: TGTGCCAGCAGACCTACAGGGTTGTACAATGAGCAGTTCTTC. Residues: CASRPTGLYNEQFF. The chain combines TRBV6-4 with TRBJ2-1, with D possibly TRBD1 on 6 matching bases. In germline, CDR1 is MRHNA, CDR2 SNTAGT. Trimming removed 6 bases at V and 4 bases at J, with 13 bases between. The CDR3 has 14 residues.

The J gene is TRBJ2-1, the V gene TRBV19; D is uncertain. The CDR3 sequence is 13 residues long. V shed 9 bases and J shed 0 bases, with 9 bases lying between them. Per germline, CDR1 LNHDA and CDR2 SQIVND (reference sequence). This chain's CDR3 is CARKRSSYNEQFF. As DNA, the CDR3 is TGTGCCAGGAAGAGAAGCTCCTACAATGAGCAGTTCTTC.

V and J are TRBV29-1 and TRBJ1-2; 12 bases fit TRBD1. The V segment lost 7 bases and the J segment 5 bases; nucleotides outside the gene matches: 8. Looked up from germline, CDR1 is SQVTM and CDR2 is ANQGSEA. CDR3 length equals 14 residues. CDR3 loop: CSAGTGGLRYGYTF. Here the CDR3 DNA reads TGCAGCGCCGGGACAGGGGGCCTCCGTTATGGCTACACCTTC.

V usage is TRBV11-2 and J usage is TRBJ2-1, with 9 bases matching TRBD1. J lost 5 bases, V lost 2 bases, and 4 bases had no gene match. CDR3 length: 15 residues. Germline CDR1 and CDR2: SGHAT and FQNNGV. CDR3 protein: CASSLRDRANNEQFF. The CDR3 DNA sequence: TGTGCCAGCAGCTTACGGGACAGGGCCAACAATGAGCAGTTCTTC. The full variable domain, in which reference TRBV11-2 and TRBJ2-1 provide the parts outside the CDR3, is EAGVAQSPRYKIIEKRQSVAFWCNPISGHATLYWYQQILGQGPKLLIQFQNNGVVDDSQLPKDRFSAERLKGVDSTLKIQPAKLEDSAVYLCASSLRDRANNEQFFGPGTRLTVL.

The rearrangement joins TRBV11-2 to TRBJ1-4; D is possibly TRBD1 (6 bases). The CDR3 contains 13 residues. Germline V gene data show CDR1 as SGHAT and CDR2 as FQNNGV. Trimming pared 5 bases from V and 8 bases from J, leaving 12 bases between. The CDR3 DNA reads as TGTGCCAGCAGCCTGACAGGAGGAGAAAAACTGTTTTTT. Protein: CASSLTGGEKLFF.

This chain uses TRBV5-1 with TRBJ2-3; TRBD1 might be the D (6 bases). Germline V lookup: CDR1 SGHRS, CDR2 YFSETQ. Trimming took 4 bases from V and 5 from J, leaving 14 bases between them. The length of the CDR3 is 14 residues. This CDR3 reads CASSPQGVIDTQYF. In DNA form, the CDR3 reads TGCGCCAGCAGCCCACAGGGAGTTATAGATACGCAGTATTTT.

The DNA for the CDR3 is TGTGCCAGCACCCTGAATTGGGGGGGCACCGGGGAGCTGTTTTTT. Translation: CASTLNWGGTGELFF. The V call is TRBV5-8, the J call TRBJ2-2; 7 bases agree with TRBD2. V shed 6 bases and J 4 bases; nucleotides not matched to a gene: 9. Germline loops: CDR1 SGHTS, CDR2 YDEGEE. This CDR3 has 15 amino acids. Variable domain in full (rest from reference TRBV5-8 and TRBJ2-2): EAGVTQSPTHLIKTRGQQATLRCSPISGHTSVYWYQQALGLGLQFLLWYDEGEERNRGNFPPRFSGRQFPNYSSELNVNALELEDSALYLCASTLNWGGTGELFFGEGSRLTVL.

V and J are TRBV7-2 and TRBJ2-7; no reliable D call. V was shortened by 3 bases and J by 2 bases, with 8 bases between the two germline ends. The CDR3 is made up of 13 amino acids. Germline CDR1 and CDR2: SGHTA and FQGNSA. CDR3 coding DNA: TGTGCCAGCAGCTTTGAGTCGGCCTACGAGCAGTACTTC. It yields the protein CASSFESAYEQYF.

V and J are TRBV5-1 and TRBJ1-6, with TRBD1 identical over 7 bases. The CDR3 contains 14 residues. V dropped 4 bases and J dropped 8; count of bases not matched to a gene: 6. Germline V gene lookup returns CDR1 SGHRS and CDR2 YFSETQ. The CDR3 sequence: CASSPGQVDSPLHF. CDR3 DNA sequence: TGCGCCAGCAGCCCCGGACAGGTCGATTCACCCCTCCACTTT. The full variable domain, completed using reference TRBV5-1 and TRBJ1-6, is KAGVTQTPRYLIKTRGQQVTLSCSPISGHRSVSWYQQTPGQGLQFLFEYFSETQRNKGNFPGRFSGRQFSNSRSEMNVSTLELGDSALYLCASSPGQVDSPLHFGNGTRLTVT.

This chain connects TRBV12-3 or TRBV12-4 to TRBJ1-6; D is perhaps TRBD1 (5 bases). V lost 3 bases and J 14 bases, leaving 8 bases between the germline ends. The CDR3 runs to 11 residues. The chain's CDR3 is CASSFGGTLHF. Here the CDR3 DNA reads TGTGCCAGCAGTTTCGGGGGGACCCTCCACTTT.

The chain employs TRBV4-3 and TRBJ2-1, with D maybe TRBD2 (6 bases). Looked up from germline, CDR1 is LGHNA and CDR2 is YSLEER. The CDR3 sequence is 17 residues long. The germline V and J ends were trimmed by 4 bases and 4 bases, with 20 bases remaining between them. The CDR3 sequence: CASSLFPGTSQYNEQFF. For the CDR3, the DNA is TGCGCCAGCAGCCTTTTCCCCGGGACTTCCCAATACAATGAGCAGTTCTTC.

The rearrangement uses TRBV11-2 and TRBJ1-1; D is unresolved. The CDR3 is 11 amino acids. CDR1 is SGHAT and CDR2 is FQNNGV in the germline V gene. Deletions cut 4 bases from V and 2 bases from J, with 2 bases between. The CDR3 coding sequence is TGTGCCAGCAGCTCAAACACTGAAGCTTTCTTT. Protein: CASSSNTEAFF. The entire variable domain, with the rest obtained from reference TRBV11-2 and TRBJ1-1, is as follows: EAGVAQSPRYKIIEKRQSVAFWCNPISGHATLYWYQQILGQGPKLLIQFQNNGVVDDSQLPKDRFSAERLKGVDSTLKIQPAKLEDSAVYLCASSSNTEAFFGQGTRLTVV.

The chain employs TRBV11-3 and TRBJ1-2; D possibly corresponds to TRBD1 (5 bases). V was pared by 2 bases and J by 8 bases, with 12 bases between. This CDR3 has 13 residues. The V gene's germline CDR1 is SGHNT and CDR2 YENEEA. DNA for the CDR3: TGTGCCAGCAGCTTACCGGGACTGAGAGGCTACACCTTC. The encoded protein is CASSLPGLRGYTF.

CDR3 DNA sequence: TGTGCCAGTATTGGGGACTTTAGAAACGAGCAGTTCTTC. Translated, it gives CASIGDFRNEQFF. The J gene is TRBJ2-1, the V gene TRBV19; D is possibly TRBD2 (6 bases). CDR1 is LNHDA and CDR2 is SQIVND in the germline V gene (reference sequence). Deletions cut 7 bases from V and 10 bases from J, with 17 bases between. The CDR3 sequence is 13 residues long.

The chain is built from TRBV11-2 and TRBJ2-7; TRBD1 matches 9 bases. Losses at the gene ends were 5 bases for V and 0 bases for J; bases not matched to a gene: 8. CDR1 SGHAT and CDR2 FQNNGV come from the germline V gene. This CDR3 has 16 residues. CDR3: CASSLTGGASSYEQYF. CDR3 DNA sequence: TGTGCCAGCAGCCTTACAGGGGGCGCAAGCTCCTACGAGCAGTACTTC.

The rearrangement uses TRBV27 and TRBJ2-7; D is ambiguous. V dropped 6 bases and J dropped 0 bases, with 12 bases sitting between them. The CDR3 spans 14 residues. Germline V lookup: CDR1 MNHEY, CDR2 SMNVEV (reference sequence). The CDR3 sequence is CASRQSPSSYEQYF. The CDR3 DNA reads TGTGCCAGCAGACAGTCACCGAGCTCCTACGAGCAGTACTTC.

This clone came up many times. CDR3 loop: CASSQPWADEQFF. Here the CDR3 DNA reads TGCGCCAGCAGCCAACCTTGGGCCGATGAGCAGTTCTTC. This rearrangement joins TRBV4-1 to TRBJ2-1; no firm D call. The V gene lost 2 bases and the J gene lost 8 bases, with 10 bases spanning the gap. The CDR3 totals 13 residues. Per germline, CDR1 MGHRA and CDR2 YSYEKL.

The V call is TRBV18, the J call TRBJ2-3; 8 bases fit TRBD2. Unmatched junction bases numbered 7, after V lost 2 bases and J lost 6 bases. The germline V gene encodes CDR1 KGHSH and CDR2 LQKENI. The CDR3 extends over 15 amino acids. CDR3 amino acids: CASSPSPGGPDTQYF. The CDR3 DNA reads as TGTGCCAGCTCACCATCACCGGGAGGGCCCGATACGCAGTATTTT.

The chain carries TRBV5-1 and TRBJ2-7, with D maybe TRBD1 (6 bases). Germline loops: CDR1 SGHRS, CDR2 YFSETQ. This CDR3 is 15 amino acids long. The V end was cut by 2 bases, the J end by 0 bases, with 12 bases between. As DNA, the CDR3 is TGCGCCAGCAGCTTCGCCCAGGGGCTCTCCTACGAGCAGTACTTC. Translating it yields CASSFAQGLSYEQYF.

CDR3 amino acids: CASSRQGAGTDTQYF. CDR3 bases: TGTGCCAGCAGTCGACAGGGGGCCGGCACAGATACGCAGTATTTT. The rearrangement uses TRBV6-6 and TRBJ2-3, with TRBD1 matching 10 bases. Germline-derived CDR1 and CDR2 are MNHNY and SVGAGI (reference sequence). This CDR3 is built from 15 residues. The trim removed 5 bases at V and 1 base at J, leaving 3 bases unmatched.

The chain joins TRBV6-5 to TRBJ2-5; D perhaps matches TRBD2 (6 bases). The V and J ends lost 1 base and 1 base respectively, with 10 bases between them. In germline, CDR1 is MNHEY, CDR2 SVGAGI. The CDR3 length is 15 residues. CDR3: CASSYLSGGQETQYF. As DNA, the CDR3 is TGTGCCAGCAGTTACTTGTCCGGGGGCCAAGAGACCCAGTACTTC.

The chain joins TRBV4-3 to TRBJ2-7; TRBD2 is a possible D gene (6 bases). In germline, CDR1 is LGHNA, CDR2 YSLEER. Trimming took off 4 bases at V and 1 base at J, with 17 bases between the two ends. The CDR3 consists of 16 residues. CDR3 DNA: TGCGCCAGCAGCCCTCATTCATCCGGGAGATCCTACGAGCAGTACTTC. Its translation is CASSPHSSGRSYEQYF.

This clone was seen only once. The chain joins TRBV7-2 to TRBJ2-1, with D unclear. The CDR3 has 11 residues. CDR1 is SGHTA and CDR2 is FQGNSA in the germline V gene. V was clipped by 5 bases and J by 10 bases, with 9 bases between them. CDR3 loop: CASSPGREQFF. CDR3 sequence (DNA): TGTGCCAGCAGCCCCGGCAGGGAGCAGTTCTTC. Looking up the rest from reference TRBV7-2 and TRBJ2-1 gives the full variable domain: GAGVSQSPSNKVTEKGKDVELRCDPISGHTALYWYRQSLGQGLEFLIYFQGNSAPDKSGLPSDRFSAERTGGSVSTLTIQRTQQEDSAVYLCASSPGREQFFGPGTRLTVL.

This clone was observed once. This chain connects TRBV2 to TRBJ2-7; TRBD1 might be the D (5 bases). V lost 6 bases and J 3 bases, leaving 12 bases between the germline ends. The CDR3 has 13 residues. Germline V gene sequence: CDR1 SNHLY, CDR2 FYNNEI. The CDR3 DNA is TGTGCCAGCAGGGCCGACAGTAACTACGAGCAGTACTTC. It yields the protein CASRADSNYEQYF.

The genes are TRBV3-1 (or the pseudogene TRBV3-2) and TRBJ1-4, with a tentative D call TRBD1 (5 bases). CDR1 and CDR2 from the germline V gene are LGHDT and YNNKEL (reference sequence). The CDR3 is made up of 19 amino acids. V lost 0 bases to trimming and J lost 7 bases, with 24 bases between them. CDR3 bases: TGTGCCAGCAGCCAAGAGGGGTTTAGACAGACCGGGCTGAGTGAAAAACTGTTTTTT. Amino acids: CASSQEGFRQTGLSEKLFF.